The entry below gives a single TCR beta chain sequence along with its context. This clonotype showed up just a few times. Its binding antigen is unknown. The sample holds no much larger clone one base away, and base qualities are not on file. Instrument on record: Illumina NovaSeq 6000. TCRalpha and TCRbeta cDNA libraries were constructed by 5'RACE with constant-segment primers, with sample barcodes and unique molecular identifiers being introduced. RNA was extracted from every sample with Trizol reagent. Library amplification was performed in two PCR steps, and a second sample barcode and Illumina TruSeq adapters were introduced in the second step. Sequencing of libraries was performed on an Illumina NovaSeq with 2 x 150 bp paired-end reads. The original methods were these. The reads were demultiplexed and collapsed into UMI-guided consensus sequences using migec v1.2.7. Using mixcr v2.1.11, the UMI consensuses were aligned to TRA and TRB V and J templates and assembled into clonotypes. Expanded or contracted clonotypes were those called significant by both edgeR and NoisET, with noise models trained on biological replicates. For edgeR calls, a false discovery rate-adjusted p below 0.01 and a log2 fold-change threshold of 1 were applied. PCA with hierarchical clustering of max-normalized trajectories of the 1000 most abundant clonotypes was used as exploratory dynamics analysis. Separately sequenced CD4+ and CD8+ repertoires were used to assign a CD4 or CD8 phenotype to each responding clone. TCRdb passed the public sequencing reads through fastp at Q25 and MiXCR, retaining productive beta sequences. Identical CDR3 protein sequences are pooled into one entry, listed with their most common genes and DNA. The V and J calls shown here were made by TCRdb, not taken from the authors' results. The sample yields around 90,000 distinct CDR3 sequences; more than 10% were counted once. The ten most abundant clones make up over 25% of the sample.

This sample was included in a study of T-cell memory formation after mild COVID-19 (dated by TCRdb to the early 2020s). Context from the whole study: TCR sequence clusters from the two donors were found to be largely donor specific. T-cell clones expanding and contracting after mild COVID-19 in two donors were tracked by longitudinal TCRalpha and TCRbeta repertoire sequencing. The cohort comprised two young, previously healthy adult volunteers, one female and one male. On the study overall, not on this receptor specifically: The second-wave clones that peaked on day 37 were not confirmed to be SARS-CoV-2 specific. Contracting CD4+ clones turned up mainly in the CM and EM memory subsets, whereas EMRA was where CD8+ clones were enriched. Some responding clones were detected in pre-infection memory, which suggested that pre-existing cross-reactive memory T cells had joined the SARS-CoV-2 response. Clones contracting from day 15 to 85 had balanced CD4/CD8 phenotypes, while a second wave expanding from day 15 to 37 was biased towards CD4+. Only two mild cases were covered in the study, and larger cohorts including severe cases with pre-infection samples were considered necessary.

The germline V gene (reference sequence) supplies CDR1 PRHDT and CDR2 FYEKMQ. From its cysteine to its phenylalanine, the CDR3 spans 13 amino acids. Solely the CDR3 DNA is kept, with 39 bases framed from the first base. V is reduced by 2 bases and J by 2 bases, leaving a spacing of 7 bases between them. Ficoll-Paque density gradient centrifugation was the method used to isolate PBMCs. In this chain, TRBV13 is recombined with TRBJ2-7; the D gene is not confidently resolved. The clonotype was recovered from an adult woman who had mild COVID-19 (a few samples of this study predate the infection). The sample titles of this study are shuffled in the database, so cell type and time point are left out; the donor was told from shared clones. The sequencing input was PBMCs or a T cell subset sorted from them (not recorded which). Here is the DNA: TGTGCCAGCAGCTTAATGCTACCCTACGAGCAGTACTTC. This gives the protein CASSLMLPYEQYF. With the rest looked up from the reference TRBV13 and TRBJ2-7 genes rather than sequenced, the full variable domain is AAGVIQSPRHLIKEKRETATLKCYPIPRHDTVYWYQQGPGQDPQFLISFYEKMQSDKGSIPDRFSAQQFSDYHSELNMSSLELGDSALYFCASSLMLPYEQYFGPGTRLTVT.